These T cell receptor beta chains were read from a single sample in a study of CD4 T cells in relation to SARS-CoV-2 and coronaviruses. The data were produced by immunoSEQ multiplex PCR, yet TCRdb's version contains in-frame clones alone and is incomplete. The sample consists of nearly 70,000 clones, 90% to 95% of them appearing once. The specimen sequenced was naive CD4+ T cells from PBMCs. These receptor sequences come from a human donor in good health. Each CDR3 is given with its conserved first and last residue. D genes are given only for firm matches. Size tells how often a clone was seen (once, few, many) or the class of an expanded clone, and some rows leave it out.

j_gene,v_gene,d_gene,abundance,CDR3aa,CDR3nt
TRBJ2-3,TRBV27,TRBD2,-,CASRGGVLTDTQYF,TGTGCCAGCAGGGGAGGGGTACTCACAGATACGCAGTATTTT
TRBJ2-3,TRBV6-2/TRBV6-3,-,-,CASSLEPRGAAADTQYF,TGTGCCAGCAGCCTTGAACCCAGGGGGGCGGCCGCAGATACGCAGTATTTT
TRBJ2-2,TRBV29-1,TRBD1,-,CSCTGAAGELFF,TGCAGCTGTACAGGGGCCGCCGGGGAGCTGTTTTTT
TRBJ2-2,TRBV27,TRBD1,-,CASTPFRGRGSTGELFF,TGTGCCAGCACCCCCTTCCGGGGCAGGGGGAGCACCGGGGAGCTGTTTTTT
TRBJ1-2,TRBV10-3,TRBD1,-,CAISPGQGSYGYTF,TGTGCCATCAGTCCGGGACAGGGGTCCTATGGCTACACCTTC
TRBJ1-5,TRBV24-1,-,few,CATKGQGNQPQHF,TGTGCCACCAAGGGCCAGGGTAATCAGCCCCAGCATTTT
TRBJ1-3,TRBV7-6,TRBD1,-,CASSLVYRGVGNTIYF,TGTGCCAGCAGCTTAGTCTACAGGGGGGTCGGAAACACCATATATTTT
TRBJ1-2,TRBV27,-,-,CASSLSRGYGYTF,TGTGCCAGCAGTTTATCGCGGGGTTATGGCTACACCTTC
TRBJ1-2,TRBV7-6,-,-,CASSLLVSGGDGYTF,TGTGCCAGCAGCTTATTGGTGTCTGGTGGGGACGGCTACACCTTC
TRBJ1-6,TRBV9,TRBD1,-,CASSPRPGTGGRSPLHF,TGTGCCAGCAGCCCGCGACCCGGGACAGGGGGACGGTCACCCCTCCACTTT
TRBJ1-3,TRBV2,-,-,CASSEDRVGGNTIYF,TGTGCCAGCAGTGAAGATCGGGTTGGTGGAAACACCATATATTTT
TRBJ2-1,TRBV5-1,-,-,CASSLETALYNEQFF,TGCGCCAGCAGCTTAGAGACAGCCCTATACAATGAGCAGTTCTTC
TRBJ1-3,TRBV28,-,once,CASSFWDSGNTIYF,TGTGCCAGCAGTTTCTGGGACTCTGGAAACACCATATATTTT
TRBJ2-5,TRBV18,-,-,CASSPPGETQYF,TGTGCCAGCTCACCACCGGGAGAGACCCAGTACTTC
TRBJ1-1,TRBV5-1,-,-,CASSLDSYNTEAFF,TGCGCCAGCAGCTTGGACAGCTACAACACTGAAGCTTTCTTT
TRBJ2-1,TRBV5-1,-,once,CASSLQQGSNEQFF,TGCGCCAGCAGCCTCCAACAGGGAAGCAATGAGCAGTTCTTC
TRBJ2-1,TRBV29-1,-,-,CSAGDVEQFF,TGCAGCGCCGGGGACGTTGAGCAGTTCTTC
TRBJ2-5,TRBV19,-,once,CASSTPGTQETQYF,TGTGCCAGTAGTACACCGGGCACCCAAGAGACCCAGTACTTC
TRBJ2-7,TRBV3-1/TRBV3-2,TRBD2,-,CASTGAGGTYEQYF,TGTGCCAGTACCGGAGCGGGGGGGACCTACGAGCAGTACTTC
TRBJ2-2,TRBV2,-,-,CASSPVGTLNTGELFF,TGTGCCAGCTCTCCCGTTGGGACACTTAACACCGGGGAGCTGTTTTTT
TRBJ2-1,TRBV6-7,-,-,CASSRLQGLDNEQFF,TGTGCCAGCAGCCGTCTTCAGGGGCTGGACAATGAGCAGTTCTTC
TRBJ2-2,TRBV29-1,TRBD1,-,CSVGQGNTGELFF,TGCAGCGTCGGACAGGGGAACACCGGGGAGCTGTTTTTT
TRBJ2-7,TRBV5-4,TRBD1,-,CASSFGGQRSYEQYF,TGTGCCAGCAGCTTTGGGGGACAGCGCTCCTACGAGCAGTACTTC
TRBJ2-4,TRBV11-3,-,-,CASSKLGLAAKNIQYF,TGTGCCAGCAGTAAACTGGGACTGGCGGCCAAAAACATTCAGTACTTC
TRBJ1-6,TRBV28,-,once,CASSPGTGDSPLHF,TGTGCCAGCAGCCCCGGGACGGGTGATTCACCCCTCCACTTT
TRBJ2-2,TRBV23-1,-,few,CASSPRSGELFF,TGCGCCAGCAGTCCACGGTCCGGGGAGCTGTTTTTT
TRBJ1-5,TRBV5-1,-,-,CASSPDGAFDQPQHF,TGCGCCAGCAGCCCGGACGGCGCTTTCGATCAGCCCCAGCATTTT
TRBJ2-3,TRBV7-9,-,-,CASSLLRGLNTDTQYF,TGTGCCAGCAGCTTACTGCGGGGGCTCAACACAGATACGCAGTATTTT
TRBJ2-7,TRBV2,TRBD1,-,CASSTSTGTGGREQYF,TGTGCCAGCAGTACATCAACCGGGACAGGGGGCCGCGAGCAGTACTTC
TRBJ1-1,TRBV12-3/TRBV12-4,-,-,CASSLGQGLAFF,TGTGCCAGCAGTTTAGGCCAGGGATTAGCTTTCTTT
TRBJ2-7,TRBV20-1,-,-,CKALSSYEQYF,TGCAAGGCACTGAGCTCCTACGAGCAGTACTTC
TRBJ2-3,TRBV5-4,TRBD1,-,CASSLGRGRDTQYF,TGTGCCAGCAGCTTGGGAAGGGGGCGAGATACGCAGTATTTT
TRBJ1-4,TRBV7-2,-,-,CASSPKPWATNEKLFF,TGTGCCAGCAGCCCAAAGCCTTGGGCAACTAATGAAAAACTGTTTTTT
TRBJ1-1,TRBV2,TRBD1,-,CASSVTGRDEAFF,TGTGCCAGCAGCGTGACAGGGCGGGATGAAGCTTTCTTT
TRBJ2-7,TRBV7-9,TRBD1,-,CASSLRQGSYEQYF,TGTGCCAGCAGCCTCCGACAGGGCTCCTACGAGCAGTACTTC
TRBJ2-7,TRBV5-1,TRBD1,-,CASRSRDRAYEQYF,TGCGCCAGCAGGTCCCGGGACAGGGCCTACGAGCAGTACTTC
TRBJ1-6,TRBV11-1,-,-,CASSFQTTGSPLHF,TGTGCCAGCAGCTTCCAGACAACGGGATCACCCCTCCACTTT
TRBJ2-3,TRBV5-1,-,-,CASSLEQGVPDTQYF,TGCGCCAGCAGCTTGGAACAGGGTGTCCCAGATACGCAGTATTTT
TRBJ2-7,TRBV6-2/TRBV6-3,TRBD2,-,CASSQASGATYEQYF,TGTGCCAGCAGTCAGGCTAGCGGGGCGACCTACGAGCAGTACTTC
TRBJ2-1,TRBV29-1,TRBD2,-,CSVDTRGDTYNEQFF,TGCAGCGTTGATACGCGGGGGGATACCTACAATGAGCAGTTCTTC
TRBJ2-7,TRBV6-1,-,-,CASSEDQSEQYF,TGTGCCAGCAGTGAAGATCAGAGCGAGCAGTACTTC
TRBJ2-1,TRBV5-1,-,-,CASSLASVMWGEQFF,TGCGCCAGCAGCTTGGCCTCAGTGATGTGGGGGGAGCAGTTCTTC
TRBJ2-7,TRBV20-1,-,-,CSARLGDFFF,TGCAGTGCTAGACTCGGGGACTTCTTTTTC
TRBJ2-1,TRBV11-3,TRBD1,-,CASSRNRGQNSFNEQFF,TGTGCCAGCAGCCGAAACAGGGGGCAAAACTCCTTCAATGAGCAGTTCTTC
TRBJ2-3,TRBV6-4,-,-,CASRQGKSITDTQYF,TGTGCCAGCAGGCAGGGAAAATCAATCACAGATACGCAGTATTTT
TRBJ1-4,TRBV21-1,-,-,CASGSWTAAGEELFF,TGTGCCAGCGGCTCTTGGACAGCTGCTGGGGAAGAACTGTTTTTT
TRBJ2-3,TRBV7-3,TRBD2,once,CASSLMALAGTDTQYF,TGTGCCAGCAGCTTAATGGCCCTAGCGGGCACAGATACGCAGTATTTT
TRBJ2-3,TRBV18,-,-,CASSPYRVDTQYF,TGTGCCAGCTCACCATACAGGGTAGATACGCAGTATTTT
TRBJ2-2,TRBV21-1,-,once,CASSEGTLAGGNTGELFF,TGTGCCAGCAGCGAGGGCACACTAGCGGGGGGGAACACCGGGGAGCTGTTTTTT
TRBJ2-2,TRBV2,-,-,CASSRDRTNTGELFF,TGTGCCAGCAGTCGGGACCGAACGAACACCGGGGAGCTGTTTTTT